In this sample, the clone carrying this T cell receptor (beta chain) turned up a few times. The data were obtained in a study of response to subunit inactivated influenza vaccine. The CDR3 has 19 residues. After removal of 2 bases from V and 0 bases from J, the junction contained 10 bases not matched to a gene. Germline V gene sequence: CDR1 SGHVS, CDR2 FNYEAQ. From the RT-PCR reads, TCRdb called clonotypes with MiXCR, one entry per CDR3 protein. Of roughly 700,000 distinct CDR3 sequences detected, approximately 13% appear once; the ten largest clones hold 6% to 7%. The source material was PBMCs from blood, sampled less than 15 days before vaccination. The TCR sequence derives from a man in his fifties who received an inactivated influenza vaccine. This chain connects TRBV7-6 to TRBJ1-4, with TRBD1 matching over 9 bases. CDR3 protein: CASSLHPGQGVTTNEKLFF. The CDR3 DNA is TGTGCCAGCAGCTTACATCCGGGACAGGGTGTTACAACTAATGAAAAACTGTTTTTT.